This T cell receptor beta chain was captured by sequencing in a study of T-cell memory formation after mild COVID-19. Study in general: TCR clusters were mostly donor specific.

Points from the study as a whole: Mostly located in CM and EM were contracting CD4+ clones, with contracting CD8+ clones located in EMRA. Certain responding clones were present in pre-infection memory, suggesting participation of cross-reactive memory.

Comment on this clonotype: What it binds is unknown.

One entry per CDR3 protein results from TCRdb running MiXCR on the 5' RACE reads. The sample holds around 150,000 distinct CDR3 sequences, roughly 15% seen once. This receptor was identified in an adult woman who had mild COVID-19 (a few samples of this study predate the infection). Cell type and time point are not known. Sequenced material: PBMCs or a T cell subset sorted from them (not recorded which).

This CDR3 reads CASTSSYEQYF. The DNA of the CDR3 is TGTGCCAGCACCTCCTCCTACGAGCAGTACTTC. The chain joins TRBV6-2 or TRBV6-3 to TRBJ2-7; D unresolved. Germline V gene lookup returns CDR1 MNHEY and CDR2 SVGEGT. Trimming shortened V by 7 bases and J by 0 bases, and 4 bases separated the two germline ends. This CDR3 has 11 residues.